The clone carrying this TCR beta chain is a singleton in its sample. Its antigen is unknown. The sample originates from a study of shared clonotypes between healthy human individuals. Replicate PCRs for sorted subsets used around 200 ng DNA; this equaled 25,000 to 30,000 T cell genomes. Repertoires were generated with immunoSEQ multiplex PCR, while TCRdb's copy carries only in-frame clones and drops some. The sample holds 1.6 million or so clones, approximately 96% seen once. Overall study results and limits: Memory subsets had estimated richness that was generally smaller than that of naive subsets. A handful of donors shared approximately 5% of their naive CD4 clonotypes.

This clonotype originated in a man aged 25-45 years in good health. Sequencing was done on a sample of naive CD4+ T cells sorted from blood. Subset of the sample: CD45RA+ positively selected.

CDR3 protein: CASSPGSSQETQYF. The CDR3 DNA reads TGTGCCAGCTCACCGGGATCCTCCCAAGAGACCCAGTACTTC. V usage is TRBV18 and J usage is TRBJ2-5; D gene uncertain. The CDR3 has 14 amino acids. From germline, CDR1 is KGHSH and CDR2 LQKENI. The ends were cut back, 3 bases at V and 1 base at J, with 9 bases in the middle.